The 30 T cell receptor beta chains given below trace back to one sample, sequenced in a study of T cell clones after liver transplantation. The repertoire was sequenced with immunoSEQ multiplex PCR; TCRdb's copy has only in-frame clones and lacks some. The sample lists 85,000 to 130,000 clones; approximately 78% were seen once. The sample here was CD4+ T cells from blood, taken before liver transplant. All receptors derive from a human donor who received a liver transplant.

The CDR3: CASSAGTSVRELFF. The CDR3 bases are TGTGCCAGCAGTGCCGGGACTAGTGTCCGGGAGCTGTTTTTT. J is TRBJ2-2 and V is TRBV2; 8 bases are a match to TRBD2. In germline, CDR1 is SNHLY, CDR2 FYNNEI. This CDR3 is 14 amino acids long. The trim removed 4 bases at V and 9 bases at J, leaving 7 bases unmatched.

This chain links TRBV2 with TRBJ1-6; D perhaps matches TRBD1 (5 bases). V gave up 6 bases and J gave up 3 bases, with 12 bases separating them. The CDR3 sequence is 15 residues long. The V gene's germline CDR1 is SNHLY and CDR2 FYNNEI. CDR3 protein: CASRSTDLYNSPLHF. CDR3 DNA: TGTGCCAGCAGATCGACAGATCTCTATAATTCACCCCTCCACTTT.

The chain recombines TRBV14 with TRBJ1-1; 7 bases match TRBD1. The CDR3 has 17 residues. Trimming cost V 5 bases and J 0 bases; bases outside gene matches: 12. Germline V gives CDR1 SGHDN, CDR2 FVKESK. The CDR3 sequence: CASSDRERGIMNTEAFF. In nucleotides, the CDR3 is TGTGCCAGCAGCGACAGGGAAAGGGGCATAATGAACACTGAAGCTTTCTTT.

The chain joins TRBV19 to TRBJ2-7, with D maybe TRBD1 (6 bases). CDR1 is LNHDA, CDR2 SQIVND, per germline (reference sequence). V lost 2 bases and J lost 3, with 11 bases in between. CDR3 length: 14 amino acids. CDR3 DNA sequence: TGTGCCAGTAGTATAACAGGGCAGAGCTACGAGCAGTACTTC. Encoded protein: CASSITGQSYEQYF.

This chain joins TRBV6-5 and TRBJ2-7; 10 nucleotides match TRBD2. This CDR3 has 16 amino acids. Trimming at V came to 4 bases and at J to 5 bases, leaving 11 bases not matched to a gene. The V gene's germline CDR1 is MNHEY and CDR2 SVGAGI. The CDR3: CASSSFSGRGLHEQYF. The DNA for the CDR3 is TGTGCCAGCAGTTCGTTCAGCGGGAGGGGCCTACACGAGCAGTACTTC.

The chain couples TRBV2 to TRBJ1-2; D unresolved. Per germline, CDR1 SNHLY and CDR2 FYNNEI. V was pared by 2 bases and J by 4 bases, with 14 bases between. The CDR3 has 15 residues. Here the CDR3 reads CASSEIGITGYGYTF. Here the CDR3 DNA reads TGTGCCAGCAGTGAAATAGGAATAACGGGCTATGGCTACACCTTC.

The chain carries TRBV6-1 and TRBJ1-2; no definite D call. The CDR3 consists of 13 residues. Germline CDR1 reads MNHNS; CDR2 reads SASEGT. Trimming pared 1 base from V and 6 bases from J, leaving 9 bases between. In nucleotides, the CDR3 is TGTGCCAGCAGTGAAGGACTCCGCGATGGCTACACCTTC. Encoded protein: CASSEGLRDGYTF.

CDR3 nucleotide sequence: TGTGCCAGCAGTCCAACCGGGACAAGCTCCTACGAGCAGTACTTC. Protein sequence: CASSPTGTSSYEQYF. The chain joins TRBV28 to TRBJ2-7; D perhaps matches TRBD1 (6 bases). CDR1 and CDR2 from the germline V gene are MDHEN and SYDVKM. Trimming stripped 5 bases from V and 0 bases from J, with 14 bases between. CDR3 length equals 15 residues. Based on the CDR3 plus reference TRBV28 and TRBJ2-7, the full variable domain is DVKVTQSSRYLVKRTGEKVFLECVQDMDHENMFWYRQDPGLGLRLIYFSYDVKMKEKGDIPEGYSVSREKKERFSLILESASTNQTSMYLCASSPTGTSSYEQYFGPGTRLTVT.

V gene TRBV5-4 combines with J gene TRBJ2-1; 7 bases line up with TRBD1. The CDR3 covers 16 residues. Germline V gene lookup returns CDR1 SGHNT and CDR2 YYREEE (reference sequence). J lost 0 bases, V lost 3 bases, and 6 bases had no gene match. The DNA for the CDR3 is TGTGCCAGCAGCTCCCGGGACAGAGGCTCCTACAATGAGCAGTTCTTC. Its translation: CASSSRDRGSYNEQFF.

V and J are TRBV4-1 and TRBJ2-1; 10 bases agree with TRBD1. Losses at the gene ends were 5 bases for V and 8 bases for J; bases not matched to a gene: 9. Per the germline V gene, CDR1 is MGHRA and CDR2 is YSYEKL. This CDR3 spans 15 amino acids. The CDR3 spells CASSKWGQGSDEQFF. The CDR3 DNA reads as TGCGCCAGCAGCAAATGGGGACAGGGGAGCGATGAGCAGTTCTTC.

This chain links TRBV5-4 with TRBJ1-2, with 8 nucleotides matching TRBD1. Germline V gene sequence: CDR1 SGHNT, CDR2 YYREEE (reference sequence). Trimming took 0 bases from V and 4 from J; bases not matched to a gene: 2. The CDR3 is 14 amino acids. DNA for the CDR3: TGTGCCAGCAGCTTGGACAGGGGGGTCTATGGCTACACCTTC. The encoded protein is CASSLDRGVYGYTF.

J is TRBJ1-4 and V is TRBV6-6; D is uncertain. V was shortened by 7 bases and J by 2 bases, with 14 bases between the two germline ends. Per the germline V gene, CDR1 is MNHNY and CDR2 is SVGAGI (reference sequence). The length of the CDR3 is 15 residues. CDR3 coding DNA: TGTGCCAGCAAAAGACGGAGTACGACTAATGAAAAACTGTTTTTT. Protein sequence: CASKRRSTTNEKLFF.

This clone came up once. This chain uses TRBV6-1 with TRBJ2-1, with 8 bases aligning to TRBD1. With 10 bases clipped from V and 6 bases from J, the junction kept 5 bases outside the gene matches. CDR3 size: 12 residues. Germline V CDR1 and CDR2: MNHNS, SASEGT. CDR3: CATRQGSNEQFF. CDR3 nucleotides: TGTGCCACCAGACAGGGGAGCAATGAGCAGTTCTTC.

V usage is TRBV28 and J usage is TRBJ1-1; D is undetermined. Germline V CDR1 and CDR2: MDHEN, SYDVKM. This CDR3 spans 13 amino acids. The ends were cut back, 3 bases at V and 11 bases at J, with 16 bases in the middle. The CDR3 DNA sequence: TGTGCCAGCAGTTTGCCCCATGCTAGCGGGGCTTTCTTT. It specifies CASSLPHASGAFF.

V and J are TRBV6-1 and TRBJ2-7; 8 nucleotides agree with TRBD1. CDR1 MNHNS and CDR2 SASEGT come from the germline V gene. The J segment lost 7 bases and the V segment lost 4 bases, leaving 15 bases of the junction unmatched. The CDR3 spans 16 residues. The CDR3 sequence is CASSVSRLPTGGEQYF. DNA of the CDR3: TGTGCCAGCAGTGTAAGTCGCCTCCCAACAGGGGGGGAGCAGTACTTC.

The chain has TRBV29-1 and TRBJ1-2; possibly TRBD1 for D (6 bases). With 3 bases removed from V and 8 bases from J, the gap between germline ends came to 25 bases. Germline assignment: CDR1 SQVTM and CDR2 ANQGSEA. This CDR3 contains 16 residues. The CDR3 here is CSVEAFKQGFLPGYTF. CDR3 coding DNA: TGCAGCGTTGAGGCATTTAAACAGGGTTTCCTACCGGGCTACACCTTC.

The rearrangement uses TRBV2 and TRBJ1-5, with 10 bases matching TRBD1. CDR1 and CDR2 from the germline V gene are SNHLY and FYNNEI. The trim removed 1 base at V and 4 bases at J, leaving 1 base unmatched. The CDR3 spans 15 residues. The CDR3 spells CASSEGTGGNQPQHF. The CDR3 nucleotides read TGTGCCAGCAGTGAAGGGACAGGGGGTAATCAGCCCCAGCATTTT.

With respect to this clone: Other nucleotide sequences from this sample produce the same CDR3. The genes are TRBV7-2 and TRBJ2-7, with TRBD1 as a possible D gene (5 bases). V lost 1 base to trimming and J lost 6 bases, with 13 bases between them. Germline CDR1 and CDR2: SGHTA and FQGNSA. CDR3 length: 14 residues. In nucleotides, the CDR3 is TGTGCCAGCAGCTTAGGGCAGGGTCGCGGCGAGCAGTACTTC. Protein product: CASSLGQGRGEQYF.

A note on this clone: In the same sample, other DNA sequences code for this CDR3. The chain links TRBV29-1 to TRBJ1-1; D might be TRBD1 (6 bases). The length of the CDR3 is 11 residues. V gave up 7 bases and J gave up 2 bases, with 8 bases separating them. Germline V gives CDR1 SQVTM, CDR2 ANQGSEA. CDR3 residues: CSGGANTEAFF. The CDR3 nucleotides are TGCAGCGGGGGGGCTAACACTGAAGCTTTCTTT.

The genes are TRBV6-6 and TRBJ1-5; D perhaps matches TRBD1 (5 bases). CDR1 and CDR2 from the germline V gene are MNHNY and SVGAGI (reference sequence). CDR3 length equals 14 residues. The V gene lost 4 bases and the J gene lost 4 bases, with 11 bases spanning the gap. CDR3 bases: TGTGCCAGCAGTTCCCAGGCAGGGAATCAGCCCCAGCATTTT. Protein product: CASSSQAGNQPQHF.

V is TRBV4-1 and J is TRBJ2-4; a weak D match, TRBD1 (5 bases). Germline V lookup: CDR1 MGHRA, CDR2 YSYEKL. This CDR3 region has 14 residues. Trimming removed 3 bases from V and 4 bases from J, with 10 bases in between. In DNA form, the CDR3 reads TGCGCCAGCAGCCAGGACATGGATAAAAACATTCAGTACTTC. Protein sequence: CASSQDMDKNIQYF.

V and J are TRBV5-6 and TRBJ1-5; 7 bases line up with TRBD1. V shed 2 bases and J 6 bases; nucleotides not matched to a gene: 5. The CDR3 contains 14 residues. CDR1 SGHDT and CDR2 YYEEEE come from the germline V gene. The CDR3 nucleotides are TGTGCCAGCAGCTTCAACCAGGGGGGTCAGCCCCAGCATTTT. This codes for CASSFNQGGQPQHF.

The rearrangement joins TRBV5-4 to TRBJ1-6; the match to TRBD1 covers 10 bases. Germline V gives CDR1 SGHNT, CDR2 YYREEE (reference sequence). This CDR3 is built from 14 residues. The ends lost 4 bases at V and 8 bases at J; junction bases unmatched: 3. The CDR3 loop is CASSRGQGDSPLHF. CDR3 coding DNA: TGTGCCAGCAGCCGCGGACAGGGGGATTCACCCCTCCACTTT.

The chain is built from TRBV5-8 and TRBJ1-1; the D is unclear. Germline V gene sequence: CDR1 SGHTS, CDR2 YDEGEE. With 0 bases removed from V and 1 base from J, the gap between germline ends came to 4 bases. The CDR3 extends over 13 amino acids. The CDR3 DNA sequence: TGTGCCAGCAGCTTGGGACGGAACACTGAAGCTTTCTTT. Translated: CASSLGRNTEAFF.

This chain uses TRBV5-1 with TRBJ1-1; tentative D call: TRBD1 (6 bases). This CDR3 is 14 amino acids long. V lost 4 bases, J lost 4 bases, and 14 bases lay in between. The V gene's germline CDR1 is SGHRS and CDR2 YFSETQ. The DNA of the CDR3 is TGCGCCAGCAGCGTCCTACAGGGTAGCACTGAAGCTTTCTTT. It translates to CASSVLQGSTEAFF.

The rearrangement joins TRBV9 to TRBJ2-7; 7 bases agree with TRBD1. J gave up 3 bases and V 3 bases, and 15 bases lay outside the gene matches. The CDR3 consists of 17 residues. Germline V gives CDR1 SGDLS, CDR2 YYNGEE. CDR3 DNA: TGTGCCAGCAGCGGCAGCCAGACAGGGACCAGCCTCTACGAGCAGTACTTC. Translating it yields CASSGSQTGTSLYEQYF.

This sequence joins TRBV4-1 and TRBJ2-7; the D call may be TRBD1 or TRBD2 (5 bases each). Trimming removed 1 base at V and 4 bases at J, with 14 bases between. The germline V gene encodes CDR1 MGHRA and CDR2 YSYEKL. This CDR3 contains 15 residues. The CDR3: CASSQVAGRSYEQYF. The CDR3 nucleotides are TGCGCCAGCAGCCAAGTGGCAGGGAGATCTTACGAGCAGTACTTC.

The chain has TRBV6-5 and TRBJ1-2; D is ambiguous. This CDR3 region has 13 residues. V was pared by 6 bases and J by 8 bases, with 16 bases between. The germline CDR1 and CDR2 sequences are MNHEY and SVGAGI. The CDR3 reads CASRRTLTEGYTF. The DNA of the CDR3 is TGTGCCAGCAGGCGGACTTTAACAGAGGGCTACACCTTC.

The V gene is TRBV10-3, the J gene TRBJ2-7; TRBD2 agrees at 8 bases. V dropped 0 bases and J dropped 3; count of bases not matched to a gene: 4. The germline V gene has CDR1 ENHRY and CDR2 SYGVKD. The CDR3 runs 15 residues. The CDR3, as DNA: TGTGCCATCAGTGAGTCGGCTAGCGGGCTCTACGAGCAGTACTTC. Translation: CAISESASGLYEQYF.

This chain joins TRBV7-7 and TRBJ2-7, with D perhaps TRBD1 or TRBD2 (5 bases each). CDR1 SSHAT and CDR2 FNYEAQ come from the germline V gene (reference sequence). This CDR3 comprises 13 residues. V gave up 5 bases and J gave up 2 bases, with 10 bases separating them. The CDR3 here is CASSLGAPYEQYF. Here the CDR3 DNA reads TGTGCCAGCAGCCTCGGGGCCCCCTACGAGCAGTACTTC.